A single TCR beta chain is shown here with its context. Its target is not known. Profiled with immunoSEQ multiplex PCR; TCRdb holds only in-frame clones, not every one. The repertoire holds roughly 150,000 clones, with 90% as singletons. V lost 6 bases, J lost 7 bases, and 16 bases lay in between. Germline V gene lookup returns CDR1 ENHRY and CDR2 SYGVKD. This CDR3 is built from 15 residues. These data belong to a study of T cell responses to AZD1222 COVID-19 vaccine. Study-level results: Sampling that yielded the repertoires occurred only after the peak T cell response. Unmutated variant regions are reportedly the target of nearly half of TCRs that are spike-specific. Only a handful of AZD1222 recipients were seropositive at baseline. Females made up more of the donors, who were largely white British, and clonal diversity may have come out too low.

The chain combines TRBV10-3 with TRBJ1-6, with unresolved D. The clonotype comes from an adult in good health. The material was peripheral blood, obtained on day 0 of AZD1222 vaccination. The CDR3 bases are TGTGCCATCAGGGGGAGCGAACTAGACAATTCACCCCTCCACTTT. Residues: CAIRGSELDNSPLHF.